What follows are 17 T cell receptor beta chains derived from one specimen sequenced in a study of cytomegalovirus exposure and HLA in healthy donors. TCRdb keeps only in-frame clones here, not all; method: immunoSEQ multiplex PCR. The sample comprises 150,000 to 200,000 clones, around 86% of which are singletons, and almost 1.5% rests with the top ten. Material for sequencing was PBMCs. Receptors were obtained from a woman under 30 in good health and CMV-seronegative.

The rearrangement uses TRBV7-2 and TRBJ2-2; a possible D gene is TRBD2 (5 bases). This CDR3 contains 13 residues. The ends were cut back, 5 bases at V and 5 bases at J, with 9 bases in the middle. Germline-derived CDR1 and CDR2 are SGHTA and FQGNSA. The CDR3 region has the DNA TGTGCCAGCAGCCCCTTAGCGACCGGGGAGCTGTTTTTT. The encoded protein is CASSPLATGELFF.

V is TRBV6-1 and J is TRBJ1-5; 8 bases line up with TRBD1. Germline values: CDR1 MNHNS, CDR2 SASEGT. The CDR3 sequence is 16 residues long. V lost 2 bases to trimming and J lost 7 bases; unmatched junction nucleotides: 10. The CDR3 sequence: CASSETPPGGSQPQHF. Here the CDR3 DNA reads TGTGCCAGCAGTGAAACCCCCCCAGGGGGCAGCCAGCCCCAGCATTTT.

This clone was detected once. The rearrangement uses TRBV5-6 and TRBJ1-5, with D possibly TRBD1 on 5 matching bases. Trimming removed 3 bases at V and 6 bases at J, with 16 bases between. This CDR3 region has 15 residues. Germline-derived CDR1 and CDR2 are SGHDT and YYEEEE. This chain's CDR3 is CASSSGLGAGQPQHF. The CDR3, as DNA: TGTGCCAGCAGCTCGGGCCTAGGGGCAGGTCAGCCCCAGCATTTT.

V is TRBV5-4 and J is TRBJ2-1; TRBD2 might be the D (6 bases). The germline V gene has CDR1 SGHNT and CDR2 YYREEE (reference sequence). Trimming shortened V by 4 bases and J by 4 bases, and 18 bases separated the two germline ends. The CDR3 extends over 16 amino acids. The CDR3 region has the DNA TGTGCCAGCAGCGTCGACAGTCCGGGGGTATACAATGAGCAGTTCTTC. Amino acid sequence: CASSVDSPGVYNEQFF.

V usage is TRBV19 and J usage is TRBJ2-7; D is unresolved. The CDR3 runs 11 residues. Trimming shortened V by 4 bases and J by 3 bases, and 4 bases separated the two germline ends. In germline, CDR1 is LNHDA, CDR2 SQIVND (reference sequence). The CDR3 protein is CASSKSYEQYF. The CDR3 DNA follows: TGTGCCAGTAGTAAGAGCTACGAGCAGTACTTC.

This chain links TRBV11-2 with TRBJ1-2; no clear D. The CDR3 length is 18 residues. Germline-derived CDR1 and CDR2 are SGHAT and FQNNGV. Trimming stripped 5 bases from V and 1 base from J, with 23 bases between. In DNA, the CDR3 is TGTGCCAGCAGCCTAACAGCTGCGGGCCGCACTAATAACTATGGCTACACCTTC. Translating it yields CASSLTAAGRTNNYGYTF. The whole variable domain, filled in from reference TRBV11-2 and TRBJ1-2, reads EAGVAQSPRYKIIEKRQSVAFWCNPISGHATLYWYQQILGQGPKLLIQFQNNGVVDDSQLPKDRFSAERLKGVDSTLKIQPAKLEDSAVYLCASSLTAAGRTNNYGYTFGSGTRLTVV.

The gene calls are TRBV5-1 and TRBJ1-2; tentative D call: TRBD1 (6 bases). V was pared by 4 bases and J by 0 bases, with 16 bases between. Germline V gives CDR1 SGHRS, CDR2 YFSETQ. The CDR3 is made up of 16 amino acids. Here the CDR3 reads CASSPRPTGSNYGYTF. Written as DNA, the CDR3 is TGCGCCAGCAGCCCCCGCCCGACAGGTTCTAACTATGGCTACACCTTC.

The chain is built from TRBV1 and TRBJ1-1; TRBD1 reflects the table's D call only, with no check against the DNA. TRBV1 is assigned pseudogene status. The CDR3 consists of 15 residues. CDR3 residues: CTSTGTDQTGTEAFF. The CDR3 nucleotides are TGCACCAGCACGGGGACAGACCAGACGGGCACTGAAGCTTTCTTT.

The chain couples TRBV30 to TRBJ1-3; D might be TRBD1 (6 bases). The CDR3 is made up of 15 amino acids. Trimming shortened V by 0 bases and J by 4 bases, and 13 bases separated the two germline ends. Germline CDR1 is GTSNPN and CDR2 is SVGIG (reference sequence). The DNA of the CDR3 is TGTGCCTGGAGTGTAATGCAGGGGTCCGGAAACACCATATATTTT. It encodes CAWSVMQGSGNTIYF.

V is TRBV2 and J is TRBJ1-4; 7 nucleotides line up with TRBD1. CDR1 is SNHLY and CDR2 is FYNNEI in the germline V gene. J gave up 7 bases and V 5 bases, and 10 bases lay outside the gene matches. The CDR3 is 15 residues long. CDR3 bases: TGTGCCAGCAGTCAACAGGGGCGGTCGAGTGAAAAACTGTTTTTT. Translation: CASSQQGRSSEKLFF. The full variable domain, completed using reference TRBV2 and TRBJ1-4, is EPEVTQTPSHQVTQMGQEVILRCVPISNHLYFYWYRQILGQKVEFLVSFYNNEISEKSEIFDDQFSVERPDGSNFTLKIRSTKLEDSAMYFCASSQQGRSSEKLFFGSGTQLSVL.

This clone was found a few times. The V and J genes are TRBV6-1 and TRBJ1-2, with D possibly TRBD1 on 6 matching bases. CDR1 and CDR2 from the germline V gene are MNHNS and SASEGT. This CDR3 is 15 amino acids long. V dropped 0 bases and J dropped 3 bases, with 11 bases sitting between them. The CDR3 sequence: CASSEASRGYYGYTF. The DNA of the CDR3 is TGTGCCAGCAGTGAAGCGAGCAGGGGTTACTATGGCTACACCTTC.

The rearrangement links TRBV27 to TRBJ2-7; D perhaps matches TRBD1 (5 bases). Germline assignment: CDR1 MNHEY and CDR2 SMNVEV (reference sequence). Trimming cost V 6 bases and J 3 bases, with 9 bases left between them. The length of the CDR3 is 12 residues. The CDR3 reads CASSHRGYEQYF. The CDR3 DNA reads as TGTGCCAGCAGCCATAGGGGCTACGAGCAGTACTTC.

The chain couples TRBV12-5 to TRBJ2-5; TRBD2 matches at 12 bases. The CDR3 spans 15 residues. Germline-derived CDR1 and CDR2 are LGHNT and FRNRAP. J was trimmed by 1 base and V by 6 bases; bases with no gene match: 3. DNA for the CDR3: TGTGCTAGTGGCCGACTAGCGGGAGTCCAAGAGACCCAGTACTTC. This codes for CASGRLAGVQETQYF.

This chain links TRBV7-6 with TRBJ1-5, with D maybe TRBD1 (6 bases). Germline loops: CDR1 SGHVS, CDR2 FNYEAQ. V was pared by 4 bases and J by 4 bases, with 14 bases between. The CDR3 sequence is 15 residues long. The CDR3 region is CASSSGDRYNQPQHF. The CDR3, as DNA: TGTGCCAGCAGCTCAGGCGACAGGTATAATCAGCCCCAGCATTTT.

The V and J genes are TRBV11-3 and TRBJ2-1; 9 bases match TRBD1. CDR1 SGHNT and CDR2 YENEEA come from the germline V gene. The length of the CDR3 is 17 residues. V dropped 1 base and J dropped 0; count of bases not matched to a gene: 4. CDR3 DNA: TGTGCCAGCAGCTTAGGCCCGGACAGGGGCTCCTACAATGAGCAGTTCTTC. Translation gives CASSLGPDRGSYNEQFF. Combining the CDR3 with reference TRBV11-3 and TRBJ2-1 gives the whole variable domain EAGVVQSPRYKIIEKKQPVAFWCNPISGHNTLYWYLQNLGQGPELLIRYENEEAVDDSQLPKDRFSAERLKGVDSTLKIQPAELGDSAVYLCASSLGPDRGSYNEQFFGPGTRLTVL.

This clone was seen a handful of times. The chain joins TRBV5-1 to TRBJ1-5, with 8 nucleotides matching TRBD1. Germline trimming cut 4 bases from V and 6 bases from J; bases unmatched to any gene: 9. Germline assignment: CDR1 SGHRS and CDR2 YFSETQ. This CDR3 region has 15 residues. CDR3 amino acids: CASSPTGDWIQPQHF. The CDR3 DNA sequence: TGCGCCAGCAGCCCGACAGGGGATTGGATTCAGCCCCAGCATTTT.

The rearrangement links TRBV11-3 to TRBJ2-1, with a weak D call TRBD1 (6 bases). The CDR3 loop spans 13 amino acids. Looked up from germline, CDR1 is SGHNT and CDR2 is YENEEA. V lost 7 bases, J lost 6 bases, and 13 bases lay in between. The CDR3 DNA is TGTGCCAGCACCCTTTCAGGGGTCAATGAGCAGTTCTTC. Its translation: CASTLSGVNEQFF.